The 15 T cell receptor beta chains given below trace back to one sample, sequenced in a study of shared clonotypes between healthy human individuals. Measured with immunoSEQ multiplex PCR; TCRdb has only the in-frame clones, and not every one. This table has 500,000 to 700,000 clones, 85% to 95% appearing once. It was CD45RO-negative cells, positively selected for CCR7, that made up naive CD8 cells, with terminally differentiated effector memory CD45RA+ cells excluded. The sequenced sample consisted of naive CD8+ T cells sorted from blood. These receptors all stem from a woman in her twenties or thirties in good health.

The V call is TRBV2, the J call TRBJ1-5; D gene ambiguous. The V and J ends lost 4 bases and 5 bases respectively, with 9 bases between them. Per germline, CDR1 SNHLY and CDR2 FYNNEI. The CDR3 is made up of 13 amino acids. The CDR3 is CASSGTSYQPQHF. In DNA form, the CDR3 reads TGTGCCAGCAGTGGGACCTCGTATCAGCCCCAGCATTTT.

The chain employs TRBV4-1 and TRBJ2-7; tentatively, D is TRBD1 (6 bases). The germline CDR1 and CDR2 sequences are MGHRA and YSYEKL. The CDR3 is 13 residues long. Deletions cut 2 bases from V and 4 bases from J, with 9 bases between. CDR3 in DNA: TGCGCCAGCAGCCAATCCGACAGGTACGAGCAGTACTTC. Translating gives CASSQSDRYEQYF.

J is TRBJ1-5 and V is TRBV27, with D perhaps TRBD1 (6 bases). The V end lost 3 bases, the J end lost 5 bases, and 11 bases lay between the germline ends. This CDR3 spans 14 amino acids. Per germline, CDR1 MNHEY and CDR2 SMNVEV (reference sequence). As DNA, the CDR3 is TGTGCCAGCAGTTTTATCTGGGGGCATCAGCCCCAGCATTTT. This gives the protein CASSFIWGHQPQHF.

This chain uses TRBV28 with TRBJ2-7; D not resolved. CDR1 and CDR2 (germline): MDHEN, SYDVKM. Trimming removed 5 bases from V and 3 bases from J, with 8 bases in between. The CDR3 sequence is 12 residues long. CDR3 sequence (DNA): TGTGCCAGCAGTACGACATTCTACGAGCAGTACTTC. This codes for CASSTTFYEQYF.

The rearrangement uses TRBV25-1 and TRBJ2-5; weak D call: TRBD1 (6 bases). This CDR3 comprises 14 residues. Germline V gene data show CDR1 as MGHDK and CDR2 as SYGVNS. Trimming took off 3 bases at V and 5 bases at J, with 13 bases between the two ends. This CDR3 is CASSDYREMETQYF. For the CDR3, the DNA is TGTGCCAGCAGTGACTACAGGGAGATGGAGACCCAGTACTTC.

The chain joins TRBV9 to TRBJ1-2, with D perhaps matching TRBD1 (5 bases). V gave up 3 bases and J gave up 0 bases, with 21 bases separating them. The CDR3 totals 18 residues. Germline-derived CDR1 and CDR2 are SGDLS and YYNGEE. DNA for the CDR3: TGTGCCAGCAGCGCATATGGGGAGACAGAAGCAGCTAACTATGGCTACACCTTC. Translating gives CASSAYGETEAANYGYTF. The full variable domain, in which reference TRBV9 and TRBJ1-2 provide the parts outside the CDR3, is DSGVTQTPKHLITATGQRVTLRCSPRSGDLSVYWYQQSLDQGLQFLIQYYNGEERAKGNILERFSAQQFPDLHSELNLSSLELGDSALYFCASSAYGETEAANYGYTFGSGTRLTVV.

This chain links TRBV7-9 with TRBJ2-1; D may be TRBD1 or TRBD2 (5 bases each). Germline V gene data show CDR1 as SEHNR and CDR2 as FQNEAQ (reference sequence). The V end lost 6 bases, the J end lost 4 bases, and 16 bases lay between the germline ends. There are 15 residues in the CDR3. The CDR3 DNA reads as TGTGCCAGCAGAAACTCCCGTGGGGGTTACAATGAGCAGTTCTTC. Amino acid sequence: CASRNSRGGYNEQFF. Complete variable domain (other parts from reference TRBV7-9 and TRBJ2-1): DTGVSQNPRHKITKRGQNVTFRCDPISEHNRLYWYRQTLGQGPEFLTYFQNEAQLEKSRLLSDRFSAERPKGSFSTLEIQRTEQGDSAMYLCASRNSRGGYNEQFFGPGTRLTVL.

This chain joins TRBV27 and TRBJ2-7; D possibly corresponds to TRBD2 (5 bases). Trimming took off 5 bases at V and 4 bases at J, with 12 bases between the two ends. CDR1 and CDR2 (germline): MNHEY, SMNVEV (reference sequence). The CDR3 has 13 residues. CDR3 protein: CASSLGSGYEQYF. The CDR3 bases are TGTGCCAGCAGTCTGGGGTCGGGGTACGAGCAGTACTTC.

This chain's CDR3 is CASSLAGSGYEQYF. As DNA, the CDR3 is TGTGCCAGCAGCTTGGCCGGGAGCGGCTACGAGCAGTACTTC. The chain is built from TRBV5-4 and TRBJ2-7; D might be TRBD2 (6 bases). The CDR3 has 14 amino acids. V lost 0 bases to trimming and J lost 3 bases, with 10 bases between them. The germline V gene has CDR1 SGHNT and CDR2 YYREEE (reference sequence).

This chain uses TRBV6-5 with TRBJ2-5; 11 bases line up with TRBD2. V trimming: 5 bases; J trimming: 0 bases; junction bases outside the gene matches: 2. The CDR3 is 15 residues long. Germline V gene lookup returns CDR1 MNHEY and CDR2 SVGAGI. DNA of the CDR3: TGTGCCAGCAGTCTAGCGGGAGGCTACCAAGAGACCCAGTACTTC. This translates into CASSLAGGYQETQYF.

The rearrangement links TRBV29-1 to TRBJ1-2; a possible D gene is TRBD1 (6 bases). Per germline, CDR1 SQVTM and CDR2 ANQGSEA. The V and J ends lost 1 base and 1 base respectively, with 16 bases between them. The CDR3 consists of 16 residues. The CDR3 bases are TGCAGCGTTGAAGCTGAGGGGGACGGAGGTAACTATGGCTACACCTTC. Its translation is CSVEAEGDGGNYGYTF.

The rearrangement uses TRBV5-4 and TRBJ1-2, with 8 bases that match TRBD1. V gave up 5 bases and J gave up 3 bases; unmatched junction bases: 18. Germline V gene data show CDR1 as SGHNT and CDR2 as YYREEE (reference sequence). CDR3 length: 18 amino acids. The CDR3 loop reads CASRYGGQGAVGDYGYTF. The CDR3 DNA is TGTGCCAGCAGATATGGGGGTCAGGGGGCGGTCGGTGACTATGGCTACACCTTC.

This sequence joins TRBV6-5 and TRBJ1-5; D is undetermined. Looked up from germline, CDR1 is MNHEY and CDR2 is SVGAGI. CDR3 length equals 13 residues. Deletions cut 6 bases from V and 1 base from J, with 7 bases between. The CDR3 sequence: CASSPDSNQPQHF. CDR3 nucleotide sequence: TGTGCCAGCAGCCCGGACAGCAATCAGCCCCAGCATTTT.

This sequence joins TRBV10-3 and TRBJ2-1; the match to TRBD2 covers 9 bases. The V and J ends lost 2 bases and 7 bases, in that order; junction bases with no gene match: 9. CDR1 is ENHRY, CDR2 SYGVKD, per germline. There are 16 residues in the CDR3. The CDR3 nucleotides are TGTGCCATCAGTGAGCCAGGTAGCGGGAGCCGTAATGAGCAGTTCTTC. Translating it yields CAISEPGSGSRNEQFF.

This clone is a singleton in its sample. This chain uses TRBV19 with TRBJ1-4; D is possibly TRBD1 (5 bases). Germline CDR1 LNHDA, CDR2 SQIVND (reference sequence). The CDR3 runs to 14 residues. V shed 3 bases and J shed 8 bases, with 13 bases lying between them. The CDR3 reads CASSIYWRDEKLFF. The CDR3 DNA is TGTGCCAGTAGTATTTATTGGAGGGACGAAAAACTGTTTTTT.